This TCR beta chain was identified in a study of blood T cell repertoires in COVID-19. Whole-study context: Whether acute or convalescent, the COVID-19 samples came from the United States, Italy and Spain.

Germline CDR1 SGHTA, CDR2 FQGTGA. The CDR3 has 13 amino acids. The V end lost 5 bases, the J end lost 7 bases, and 14 bases lay between the germline ends. In the study's own analysis: How many nucleated cells were present was estimated from reference gene primer amplification. Sequencing used immunoSEQ multiplex PCR; TCRdb keeps in-frame clones, though not all of them. V and J calls plus clone size are reproduced from that table; the DNA served to infer D and trimming. The sample has roughly 240,000 clones, 83% seen once. The sequence derives from a woman between 40 and 50 years old who had been exposed to COVID-19. J is TRBJ2-5 and V is TRBV7-3, with D tentatively TRBD1 (5 bases). The sample comprised PBMCs or T cells enriched from blood (not recorded which). The CDR3: CASSPGPQGTQYF. As DNA, the CDR3 is TGTGCCAGCAGCCCCGGACCTCAGGGGACCCAGTACTTC.